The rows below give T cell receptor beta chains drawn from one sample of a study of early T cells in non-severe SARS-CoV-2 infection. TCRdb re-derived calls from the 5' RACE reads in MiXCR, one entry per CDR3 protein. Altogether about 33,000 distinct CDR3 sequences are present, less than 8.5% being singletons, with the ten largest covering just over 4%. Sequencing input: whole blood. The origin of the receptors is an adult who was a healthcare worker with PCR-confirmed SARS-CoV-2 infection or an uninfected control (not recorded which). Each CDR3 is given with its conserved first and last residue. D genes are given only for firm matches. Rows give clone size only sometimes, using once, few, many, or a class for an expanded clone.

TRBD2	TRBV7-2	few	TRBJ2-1	TGTGCCAGCAGCTTCGCTCCGGGACTAGCCTGGAATGAGCAGTTCTTC	CASSFAPGLAWNEQFF
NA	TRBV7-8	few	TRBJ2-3	TGTGCCAGCAGCTCGCGGAGAGGAGATACGCAGTATTTT	CASSSRRGDTQYF
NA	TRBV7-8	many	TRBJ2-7	TGTGCCAGCAGCTTAGGACGGGGCATTGGAGGCGAGCAGTACTTC	CASSLGRGIGGEQYF
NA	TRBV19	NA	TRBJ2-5	TGTGCCAGTAGTCCTAACGGGCAAGAGACCCAGTACTTC	CASSPNGQETQYF
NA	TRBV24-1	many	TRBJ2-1	TGTGCCACCAGTGATCCGATGACTGTCTACAATGAGCAGTTCTTC	CATSDPMTVYNEQFF
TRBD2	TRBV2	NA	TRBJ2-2	TGTGCCAGCAGTAAAGCGGGAGGGGCCGGGGAGCTGTTTTTT	CASSKAGGAGELFF
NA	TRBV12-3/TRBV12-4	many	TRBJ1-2	TGTGCCAGCAGTTTTAGGGGATCGGGTGGCTACACCTTC	CASSFRGSGGYTF
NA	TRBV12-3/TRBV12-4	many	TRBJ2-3	TGTGCCAGCCAAAGGGCAGGGGGGACAGATACGCAGTATTTT	CASQRAGGTDTQYF
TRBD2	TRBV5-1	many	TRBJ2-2	TGCGCCAGCATGAGGGCTAGCGGGATCACCGGGGAGCTGTTTTTT	CASMRASGITGELFF
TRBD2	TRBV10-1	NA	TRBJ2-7	TGCGCCAGCAGTGAGACTAGCGGGACCGTTCGCGAGCAGTACTTC	CASSETSGTVREQYF